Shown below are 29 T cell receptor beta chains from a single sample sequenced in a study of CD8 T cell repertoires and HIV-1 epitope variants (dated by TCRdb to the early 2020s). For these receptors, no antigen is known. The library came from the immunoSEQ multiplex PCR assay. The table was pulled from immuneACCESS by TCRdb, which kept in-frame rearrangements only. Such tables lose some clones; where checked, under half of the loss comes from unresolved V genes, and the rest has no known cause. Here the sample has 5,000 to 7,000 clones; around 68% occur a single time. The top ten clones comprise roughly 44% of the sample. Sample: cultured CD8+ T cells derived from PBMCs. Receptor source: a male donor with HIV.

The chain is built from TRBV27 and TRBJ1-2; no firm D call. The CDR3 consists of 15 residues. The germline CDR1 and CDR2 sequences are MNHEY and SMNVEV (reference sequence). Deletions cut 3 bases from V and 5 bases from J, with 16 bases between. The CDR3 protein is CASSFMMAGGYGYTF. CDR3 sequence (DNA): TGTGCCAGCAGTTTCATGATGGCCGGCGGGTATGGCTACACCTTC.

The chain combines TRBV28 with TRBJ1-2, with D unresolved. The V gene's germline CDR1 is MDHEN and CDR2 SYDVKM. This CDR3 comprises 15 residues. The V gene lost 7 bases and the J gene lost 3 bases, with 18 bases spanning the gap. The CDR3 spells CASTPPQEPYYGYTF. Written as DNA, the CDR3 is TGTGCCAGCACCCCCCCCCAGGAGCCGTACTATGGCTACACCTTC.

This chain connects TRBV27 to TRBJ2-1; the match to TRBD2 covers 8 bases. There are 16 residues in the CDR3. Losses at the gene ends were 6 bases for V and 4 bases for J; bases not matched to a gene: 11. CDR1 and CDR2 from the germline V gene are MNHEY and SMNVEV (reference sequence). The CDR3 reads CASRDDRGGPYNEQFF. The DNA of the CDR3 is TGTGCCAGCAGAGACGACCGGGGGGGCCCTTACAATGAGCAGTTCTTC.

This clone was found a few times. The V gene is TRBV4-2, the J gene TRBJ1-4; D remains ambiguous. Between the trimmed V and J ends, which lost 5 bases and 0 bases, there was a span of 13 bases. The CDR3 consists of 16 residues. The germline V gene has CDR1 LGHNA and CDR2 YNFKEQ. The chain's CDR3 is CASSESYRTTNEKLFF. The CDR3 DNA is TGTGCCAGCAGCGAATCGTACAGAACAACTAATGAAAAACTGTTTTTT.

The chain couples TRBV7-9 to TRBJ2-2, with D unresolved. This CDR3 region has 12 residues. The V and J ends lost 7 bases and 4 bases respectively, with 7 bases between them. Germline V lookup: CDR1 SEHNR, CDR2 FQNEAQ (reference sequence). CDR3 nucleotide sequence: TGTGCCAGCACTGGGGTCACCGGGGAGCTGTTTTTT. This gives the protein CASTGVTGELFF.

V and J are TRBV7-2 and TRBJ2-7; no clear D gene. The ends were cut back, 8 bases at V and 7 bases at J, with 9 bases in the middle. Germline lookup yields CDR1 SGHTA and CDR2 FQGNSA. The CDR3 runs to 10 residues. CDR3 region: CASGDNEQYF. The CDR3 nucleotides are TGTGCCAGCGGAGACAATGAGCAGTACTTC.

CDR3 DNA: TGTGCCAGCAGCTTAGGGGTGCCTAATTCACCCCTCCACTTT. This gives the protein CASSLGVPNSPLHF. The gene calls are TRBV9 and TRBJ1-6; tentative D call: TRBD1 (5 bases). Germline CDR1 reads SGDLS; CDR2 reads YYNGEE. The ends were cut back, 4 bases at V and 6 bases at J, with 11 bases in the middle. This CDR3 spans 14 amino acids. The variable domain in full, with the rest retrieved from reference TRBV9 and TRBJ1-6, is DSGVTQTPKHLITATGQRVTLRCSPRSGDLSVYWYQQSLDQGLQFLIQYYNGEERAKGNILERFSAQQFPDLHSELNLSSLELGDSALYFCASSLGVPNSPLHFGNGTRLTVT.

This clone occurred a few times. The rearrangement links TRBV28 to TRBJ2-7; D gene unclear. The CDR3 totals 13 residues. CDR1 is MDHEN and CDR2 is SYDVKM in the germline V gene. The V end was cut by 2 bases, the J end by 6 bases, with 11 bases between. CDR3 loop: CASSLIRLGEQYF. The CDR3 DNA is TGTGCCAGCAGTTTAATACGGCTTGGCGAGCAGTACTTC. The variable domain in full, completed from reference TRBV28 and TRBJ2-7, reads DVKVTQSSRYLVKRTGEKVFLECVQDMDHENMFWYRQDPGLGLRLIYFSYDVKMKEKGDIPEGYSVSREKKERFSLILESASTNQTSMYLCASSLIRLGEQYFGPGTRLTVT.

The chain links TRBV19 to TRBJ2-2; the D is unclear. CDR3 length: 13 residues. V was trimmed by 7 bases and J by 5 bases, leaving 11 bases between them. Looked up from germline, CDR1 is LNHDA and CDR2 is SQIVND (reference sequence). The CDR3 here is CASTLGWTGELFF. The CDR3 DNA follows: TGTGCCAGTACCCTGGGGTGGACCGGGGAGCTGTTTTTT.

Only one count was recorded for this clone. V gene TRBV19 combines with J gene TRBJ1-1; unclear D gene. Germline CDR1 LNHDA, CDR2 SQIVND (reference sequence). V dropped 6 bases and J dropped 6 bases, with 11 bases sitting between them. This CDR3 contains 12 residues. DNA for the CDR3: TGTGCCAGTAGCCCAGCCGGGTCTGAAGCTTTCTTT. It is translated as CASSPAGSEAFF.

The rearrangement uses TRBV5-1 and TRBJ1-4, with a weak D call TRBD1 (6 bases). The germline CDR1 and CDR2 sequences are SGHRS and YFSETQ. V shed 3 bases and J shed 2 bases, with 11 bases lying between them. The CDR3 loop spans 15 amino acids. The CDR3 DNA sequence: TGCGCCAGCAGCTCTAACAGGGAGACTAATGAAAAACTGTTTTTT. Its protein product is CASSSNRETNEKLFF.

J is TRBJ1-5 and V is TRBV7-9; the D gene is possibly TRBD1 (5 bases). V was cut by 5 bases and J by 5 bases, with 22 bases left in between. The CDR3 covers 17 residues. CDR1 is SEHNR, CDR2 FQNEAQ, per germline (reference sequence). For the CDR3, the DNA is TGTGCCAGCAGCCCCCCCGGGGCAGGTGACCGAGATCAGCCCCAGCATTTT. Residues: CASSPPGAGDRDQPQHF.

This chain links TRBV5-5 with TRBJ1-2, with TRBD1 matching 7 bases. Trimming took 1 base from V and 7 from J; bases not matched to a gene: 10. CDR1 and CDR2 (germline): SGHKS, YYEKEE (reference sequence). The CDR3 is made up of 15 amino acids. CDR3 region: CASSLSMQGVGGYTF. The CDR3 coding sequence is TGTGCCAGCAGCTTGAGTATGCAGGGGGTTGGTGGCTACACCTTC.

The CDR3 sequence: CASSQGSWPYEQYF. In nucleotides, the CDR3 is TGCGCCAGCAGCCAGGGCAGCTGGCCCTACGAGCAGTACTTC. The rearrangement links TRBV4-1 to TRBJ2-7, with D uncertain. This CDR3 has 14 residues. With 3 bases removed from V and 2 bases from J, the gap between germline ends came to 11 bases. Germline V gene sequence: CDR1 MGHRA, CDR2 YSYEKL.

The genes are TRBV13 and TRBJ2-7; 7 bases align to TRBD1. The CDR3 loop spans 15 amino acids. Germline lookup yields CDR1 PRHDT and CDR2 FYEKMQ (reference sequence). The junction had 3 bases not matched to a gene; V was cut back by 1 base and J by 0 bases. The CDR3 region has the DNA TGTGCCAGCAGCTTAGAACAGGGGCCCTCCTACGAGCAGTACTTC. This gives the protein CASSLEQGPSYEQYF. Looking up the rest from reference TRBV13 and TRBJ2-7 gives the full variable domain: AAGVIQSPRHLIKEKRETATLKCYPIPRHDTVYWYQQGPGQDPQFLISFYEKMQSDKGSIPDRFSAQQFSDYHSELNMSSLELGDSALYFCASSLEQGPSYEQYFGPGTRLTVT.

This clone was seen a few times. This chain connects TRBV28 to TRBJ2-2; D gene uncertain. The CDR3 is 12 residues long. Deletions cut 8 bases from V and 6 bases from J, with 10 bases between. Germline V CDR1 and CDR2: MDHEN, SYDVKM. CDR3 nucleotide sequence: TGTGCCAGCGGGTTGTCTGCCGGGGAGCTGTTTTTT. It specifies CASGLSAGELFF.

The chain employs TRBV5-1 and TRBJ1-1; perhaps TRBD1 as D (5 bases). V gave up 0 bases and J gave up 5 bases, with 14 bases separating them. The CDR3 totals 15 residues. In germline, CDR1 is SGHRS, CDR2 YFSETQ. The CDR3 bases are TGCGCCAGCAGCTTGGCCTGGGGGGGAAAAACTGAAGCTTTCTTT. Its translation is CASSLAWGGKTEAFF.

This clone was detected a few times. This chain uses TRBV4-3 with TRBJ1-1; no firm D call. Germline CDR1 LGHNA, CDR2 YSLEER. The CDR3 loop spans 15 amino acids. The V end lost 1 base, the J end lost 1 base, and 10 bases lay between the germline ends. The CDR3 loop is CASSQGVISNTEAFF. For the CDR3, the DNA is TGCGCCAGCAGCCAAGGGGTTATCTCGAACACTGAAGCTTTCTTT.

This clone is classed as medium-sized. The CDR3 DNA reads as TGTGCCAGCAGTGAAGCAGGGGAGAACACCGGGGAGCTGTTTTTT. This gives the protein CASSEAGENTGELFF. The chain recombines TRBV6-1 with TRBJ2-2, with D maybe TRBD1 (5 bases). Germline V CDR1 and CDR2: MNHNS, SASEGT. The CDR3 sequence is 15 residues long. V was pared by 0 bases and J by 1 base, with 6 bases between.

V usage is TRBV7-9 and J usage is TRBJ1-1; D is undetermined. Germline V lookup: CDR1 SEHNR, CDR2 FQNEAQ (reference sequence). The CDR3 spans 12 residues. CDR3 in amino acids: CVGQFMNTEAFF. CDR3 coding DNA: TGTGTAGGGCAGTTCATGAACACTGAAGCTTTCTTT.

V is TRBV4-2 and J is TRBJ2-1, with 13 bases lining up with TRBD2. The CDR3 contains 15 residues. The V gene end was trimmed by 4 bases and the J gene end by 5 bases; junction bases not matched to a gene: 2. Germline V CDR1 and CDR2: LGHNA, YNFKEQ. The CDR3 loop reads CASSLTSGGDNEQFF. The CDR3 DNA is TGTGCCAGCAGCCTCACTAGCGGGGGGGACAATGAGCAGTTCTTC.

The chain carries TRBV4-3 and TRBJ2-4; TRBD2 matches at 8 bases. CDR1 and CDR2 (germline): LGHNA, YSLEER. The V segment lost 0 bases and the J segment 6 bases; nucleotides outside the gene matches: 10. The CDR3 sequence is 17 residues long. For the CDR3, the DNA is TGCGCCAGCAGCCAAGATCATTACGGGGGGGCGGGAAACATTCAGTACTTC. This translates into CASSQDHYGGAGNIQYF.

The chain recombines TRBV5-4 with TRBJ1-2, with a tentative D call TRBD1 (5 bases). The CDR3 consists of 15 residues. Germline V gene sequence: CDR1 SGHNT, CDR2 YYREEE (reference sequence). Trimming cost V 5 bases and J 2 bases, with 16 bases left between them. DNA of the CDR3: TGTGCCAGCAGGACGTGGGGGTCCCCCAACTATGGCTACACCTTC. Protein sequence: CASRTWGSPNYGYTF.

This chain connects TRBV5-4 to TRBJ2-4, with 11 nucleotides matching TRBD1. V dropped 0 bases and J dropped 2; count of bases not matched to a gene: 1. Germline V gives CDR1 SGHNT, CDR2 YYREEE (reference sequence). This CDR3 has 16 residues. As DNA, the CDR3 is TGTGCCAGCAGCTTGGGGGACAGGGGGACCAAAAACATTCAGTACTTC. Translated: CASSLGDRGTKNIQYF.

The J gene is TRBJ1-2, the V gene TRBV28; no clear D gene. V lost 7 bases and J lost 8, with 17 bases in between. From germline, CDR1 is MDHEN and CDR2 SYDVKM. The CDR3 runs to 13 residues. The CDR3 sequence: CASTVTGLGGYTF. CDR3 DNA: TGTGCCAGCACCGTGACCGGCCTCGGAGGCTACACCTTC.

CDR3 sequence (DNA): TGTGCCAGCAGCTTACGGCTACTAGCGGACACAGATACGCAGTATTTT. Its translation is CASSLRLLADTDTQYF. This chain joins TRBV11-2 and TRBJ2-3; 8 bases are shared with TRBD2. The CDR3 loop spans 16 amino acids. CDR1 is SGHAT and CDR2 is FQNNGV in the germline V gene. The V gene end was trimmed by 2 bases and the J gene end by 2 bases; junction bases not matched to a gene: 6.

The CDR3 coding sequence is TGTGCCAGCAGCTTGGACCGCACAGGTTCTAACTATGGCTACACCTTC. This translates into CASSLDRTGSNYGYTF. The chain recombines TRBV7-8 with TRBJ1-2; possibly TRBD1 for D (5 bases). Per the germline V gene, CDR1 is SGHVS and CDR2 is FQNEAQ. Trimming pared 3 bases from V and 0 bases from J, leaving 14 bases between. This CDR3 region has 16 residues. The full variable domain, rest sourced from reference TRBV7-8 and TRBJ1-2, is GAGVSQSPRYKVAKRGQDVALRCDPISGHVSLFWYQQALGQGPEFLTYFQNEAQLDKSGLPSDRFFAERPEGSVSTLKIQRTQQEDSAVYLCASSLDRTGSNYGYTFGSGTRLTVV.

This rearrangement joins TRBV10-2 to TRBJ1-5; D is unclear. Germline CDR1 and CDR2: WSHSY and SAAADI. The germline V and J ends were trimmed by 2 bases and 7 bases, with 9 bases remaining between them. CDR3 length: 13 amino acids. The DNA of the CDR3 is TGCGCCAGCAGTGAGGGAGTGGGACAGCCCCAGCATTTT. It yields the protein CASSEGVGQPQHF.

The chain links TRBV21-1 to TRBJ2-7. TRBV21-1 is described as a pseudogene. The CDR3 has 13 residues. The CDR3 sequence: CASSLPSSYEQYF. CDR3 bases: TGTGCCAGCAGCTTACCAAGCTCCTACGAGCAGTACTTC.